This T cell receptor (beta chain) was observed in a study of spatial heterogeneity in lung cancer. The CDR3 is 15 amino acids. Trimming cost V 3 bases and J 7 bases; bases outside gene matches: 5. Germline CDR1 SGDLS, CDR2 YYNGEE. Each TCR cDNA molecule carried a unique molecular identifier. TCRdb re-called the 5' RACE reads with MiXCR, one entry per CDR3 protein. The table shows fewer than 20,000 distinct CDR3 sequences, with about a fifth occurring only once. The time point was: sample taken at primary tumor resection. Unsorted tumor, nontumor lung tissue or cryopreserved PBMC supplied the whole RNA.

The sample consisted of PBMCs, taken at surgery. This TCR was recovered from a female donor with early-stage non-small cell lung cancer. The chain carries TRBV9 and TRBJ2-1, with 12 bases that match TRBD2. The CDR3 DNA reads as TGTGCCAGCAGCGGAACTAGCGGGAGGACAAATGAGCAGTTCTTC. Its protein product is CASSGTSGRTNEQFF.